The 15 T cell receptor beta chains presented below share a single source sample, sequenced in a study of T cells in Graves' hyperthyroidism and ophthalmopathy. RNA transcripts yielded amplified TCR beta CDR3 regions. HTBI primers were the set used in a first-round RT-PCR of the TCR CDR3. TCRdb recomputed calls from the multiplex PCR reads with MiXCR, one row per CDR3 protein. Altogether around 720,000 distinct CDR3 sequences are present, just over 35% being singletons, with the ten largest covering less than 40%. The sample was blood. The receptors derive from a woman aged 40 to 50 with Graves' hyperthyroidism.

Note on this clonotype: The junction and the germline gene differ at one end; a read error may be behind it. The chain joins TRBV12-3 or TRBV12-4 to TRBJ2-6, with D maybe TRBD1 (6 bases). CDR3 length: 15 residues. The CDR3 spells CASSYGGNGANALTF. The CDR3 region has the DNA TGTGCCAGCAGTTATGGGGGCAATGGGGCCAACGCCCTGACTTTC.

This rearrangement joins TRBV10-3 to TRBJ2-7, with 7 nucleotides matching TRBD1. The CDR3 runs 12 residues. V trimming: 6 bases; J trimming: 5 bases; junction bases outside the gene matches: 4. In germline, CDR1 is ENHRY, CDR2 SYGVKD. In DNA, the CDR3 is TGTGCCATCAGCAGACAGGGCGACGAGCAGTACTTC. Amino acid sequence: CAISRQGDEQYF.

This chain uses TRBV15 with TRBJ1-5; weak D call: TRBD1 (5 bases). Trimming took off 2 bases at V and 11 bases at J, with 25 bases between the two ends. This CDR3 has 17 residues. Germline values: CDR1 LNHNV, CDR2 YYDKDF (reference sequence). CDR3 loop: CATSRLSGTSGQETQHF. The CDR3 region has the DNA TGTGCCACCAGCAGACTTTCCGGGACTAGCGGACAAGAGACCCAGCATTTT.

Concerning this clonotype: A much larger clonotype is one base distant, so this may be a read error. The CDR3 does not end in the conserved phenylalanine or tryptophan, so this is likely a read error. V is TRBV7-2 and J is TRBJ2-5; 8 bases line up with TRBD1. This CDR3 spans 15 amino acids. Trimming at V came to 0 bases and at J to 5 bases, leaving 5 bases not matched to a gene. CDR1 and CDR2 from the germline V gene are SGHTA and FQGNSA. The CDR3: CASSLATGGWETQYL. The CDR3 region has the DNA TGTGCCAGCAGCTTAGCTACAGGGGGTTGGGAGACCCAGTACCTC.

In its sample, this clonotype was seen many times. This chain links TRBV7-2 with TRBJ1-4; no firm D call. V lost 1 base to trimming and J lost 9 bases, with 9 bases between them. This CDR3 has 13 residues. Germline assignment: CDR1 SGHTA and CDR2 FQGNSA. In DNA form, the CDR3 reads TGTGCCAGCAGCTTAGTATCTCCCAAAAAACTGTTTTTT. This gives the protein CASSLVSPKKLFF.

V usage is TRBV5-4 and J usage is TRBJ1-6; 8 bases line up with TRBD1. Germline CDR1 is SGHNT and CDR2 is YYREEE (reference sequence). Losses at the gene ends were 4 bases for V and 8 bases for J; bases not matched to a gene: 8. The CDR3 length is 15 residues. The CDR3 protein is CASSHRQGLDSPLHF. The CDR3 coding sequence is TGTGCCAGCAGCCACCGACAGGGGTTAGATTCACCCCTCCACTTT.

The chain has TRBV9 and TRBJ2-5; D is perhaps TRBD2 (5 bases). Between the trimmed V and J ends, which lost 3 bases and 0 bases, there was a span of 15 bases. The CDR3 covers 16 residues. Germline V gene data show CDR1 as SGDLS and CDR2 as YYNGEE. The CDR3 is CASSETPRGNQETQYF. Written as DNA, the CDR3 is TGTGCCAGCAGCGAGACCCCACGAGGGAACCAAGAGACCCAGTACTTC.

This clonotype occurred many times. This rearrangement joins TRBV29-1 to TRBJ2-5, with TRBD2 as a possible D gene (5 bases). Germline assignment: CDR1 SQVTM and CDR2 ANQGSEA. V lost 0 bases and J 5 bases, leaving 13 bases between the germline ends. The CDR3 has 14 amino acids. The CDR3 protein is CSVEDPPGSETQYF. In nucleotides, the CDR3 is TGCAGCGTTGAAGATCCCCCGGGATCGGAGACCCAGTACTTC.

The chain has TRBV7-2 and TRBJ2-7; possibly TRBD1 or TRBD2 for D (6 bases each). CDR1 SGHTA and CDR2 FQGNSA come from the germline V gene. With 6 bases removed from V and 3 bases from J, the gap between germline ends came to 21 bases. The CDR3 covers 16 residues. CDR3 residues: CASSYSMGGTYYEQYF. The DNA for the CDR3 is TGTGCCAGCAGTTACTCGATGGGGGGCACCTACTACGAGCAGTACTTC.

The sample holds one count of this clonotype. This chain uses TRBV7-8 with TRBJ1-2; possibly TRBD1 for D (6 bases). Per germline, CDR1 SGHVS and CDR2 FQNEAQ. The CDR3 contains 16 residues. The ends were cut back, 1 base at V and 9 bases at J, with 21 bases in the middle. The CDR3 protein is CASSLESQGREGSYTF. CDR3 sequence (DNA): TGTGCCAGCAGCTTAGAATCCCAGGGGCGGGAGGGGAGCTACACCTTC.

The V call is TRBV6-5, the J call TRBJ2-7, with D possibly being TRBD1 (6 bases). The CDR3 length is 15 residues. Germline loops: CDR1 MNHEY, CDR2 SVGAGI. The V and J ends lost 5 bases and 6 bases respectively, with 20 bases between them. CDR3 DNA: TGTGCCAGCAGTCCCATGGACAGAAGGGGGTTCGAGCAGTACTTC. Translation: CASSPMDRRGFEQYF.

As concerns this clonotype: This could be a read error, since a much larger clone is one nucleotide away. V is TRBV2 and J is TRBJ1-5; D remains ambiguous. Per the germline V gene, CDR1 is SNHLY and CDR2 is FYNNEI. V gave up 7 bases and J gave up 4 bases, with 11 bases separating them. This CDR3 has 13 residues. The CDR3 DNA is TGTGCCAGCAAGGGAGACGATAATCAGCCCCAGCATTTT. This codes for CASKGDDNQPQHF.

The CDR3 is CASTPAGGVREAFF. CDR3 DNA: TGTGCCAGCACCCCCGCGGGGGGAGTGCGTGAAGCTTTCTTT. The chain employs TRBV6-5 and TRBJ1-1; D may be TRBD1 (5 bases). V was pared by 7 bases and J by 7 bases, with 19 bases between. The CDR3 has 14 amino acids. Looked up from germline, CDR1 is MNHEY and CDR2 is SVGAGI.

V and J are TRBV28 and TRBJ2-7; D is unresolved. The germline V and J ends were trimmed by 4 bases and 2 bases, with 6 bases remaining between them. CDR1 and CDR2 (germline): MDHEN, SYDVKM. CDR3 length: 12 amino acids. The CDR3 reads CASSWPPYEQYF. CDR3 bases: TGTGCCAGCAGTTGGCCTCCCTACGAGCAGTACTTC.

This chain joins TRBV2 and TRBJ2-2, with D possibly being TRBD1 or TRBD2 (5 bases each). The closer fit of TRBJ2-3 to the DNA end suggests the J call may be wrong. The germline CDR1 and CDR2 sequences are SNHLY and FYNNEI. This CDR3 comprises 14 residues. In DNA form, the CDR3 reads TGTGCCAGCAGTGAAGACCCCTACGGGACGGGGCAGTATTTT. Its translation: CASSEDPYGTGQYF.